This T cell receptor (beta chain) is drawn from a study of OX40 agonist ivuxolimab in advanced cancers. Measured with immunoSEQ multiplex PCR; TCRdb has only the in-frame clones, and not every one. The repertoire holds 40,000 to 50,000 clones, with about 80% as singletons. The germline gives CDR1 SGDLS, CDR2 YYNGEE. Between the trimmed V and J ends, which lost 2 bases and 6 bases, there was a span of 26 bases. This CDR3 region has 18 residues. This specimen consisted of CD4+ or CD8+ T cells sorted from blood, obtained in a trial of the OX40 agonist ivuxolimab. The TCR originated in an adult with an advanced solid tumor such as melanoma, head and neck, liver or kidney cancer. This sequence joins TRBV9 and TRBJ1-1; D perhaps matches TRBD1 (6 bases). The CDR3 nucleotides read TGTGCCAGCAGCGTCGAGGACAGACAGACCAGTGTGGACGCTGAAGCTTTCTTT. Its protein is CASSVEDRQTSVDAEAFF.